The source of this TCR beta chain is a study of T cell responses to AZD1222 COVID-19 vaccine. Sequencing was performed with immunoSEQ multiplex PCR; in TCRdb, only in-frame clones are kept and a portion is missing. The sample lists around 95,000 clones; roughly 91% were seen once. This clone was seen once. Its antigen remains unidentified. Study-wide points: With two AZD1222 doses given, Spike-specific TCR breadth and depth both rose. Seropositive status at baseline applied to only five to seven AZD1222 recipients. White British ancestry dominated among donors, who included more females, and clonal diversity was possibly underestimated.

This clonotype was obtained from an adult in good health. The sample in question was peripheral blood, obtained on day 0 of AZD1222 vaccination.

The CDR3 loop reads CASSPRDRVGEQYF. The DNA for the CDR3 is TGCGCCAGCAGCCCCCGGGACAGGGTCGGCGAGCAGTACTTC. The chain recombines TRBV5-1 with TRBJ2-7, with 9 bases lining up with TRBD1. Germline assignment: CDR1 SGHRS and CDR2 YFSETQ. The V gene end was trimmed by 4 bases and the J gene end by 6 bases; junction bases not matched to a gene: 8. The CDR3 contains 14 residues.